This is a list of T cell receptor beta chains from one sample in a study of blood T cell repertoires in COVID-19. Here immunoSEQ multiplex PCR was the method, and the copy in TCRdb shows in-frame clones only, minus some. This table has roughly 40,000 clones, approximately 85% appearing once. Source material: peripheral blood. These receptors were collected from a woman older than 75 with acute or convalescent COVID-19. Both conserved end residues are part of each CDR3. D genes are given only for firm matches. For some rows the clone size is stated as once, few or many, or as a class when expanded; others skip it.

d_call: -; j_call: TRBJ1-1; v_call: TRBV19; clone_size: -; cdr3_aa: CASGGRNTEAFF; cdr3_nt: TGTGCCAGTGGGGGGAGGAACACTGAAGCTTTCTTT
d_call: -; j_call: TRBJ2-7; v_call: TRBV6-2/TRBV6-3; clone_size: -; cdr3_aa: CASSYPPPANSYEQYF; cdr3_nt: TGTGCCAGCAGTTACCCTCCGCCAGCGAACTCCTACGAGCAGTACTTC
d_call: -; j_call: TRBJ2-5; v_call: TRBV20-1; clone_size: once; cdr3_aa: CSAIGGGTQYF; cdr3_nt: TGCAGTGCTATAGGGGGGGGGACCCAGTACTTC
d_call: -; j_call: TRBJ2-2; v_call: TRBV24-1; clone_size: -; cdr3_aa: CATSAGANTGELFF; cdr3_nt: TGTGCCACCAGTGCTGGAGCGAACACCGGGGAGCTGTTTTTT
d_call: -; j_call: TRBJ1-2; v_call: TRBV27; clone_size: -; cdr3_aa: CASSLWGDVSSGYTF; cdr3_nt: TGTGCCAGCAGCCTATGGGGGGACGTGAGCTCTGGCTACACCTTC
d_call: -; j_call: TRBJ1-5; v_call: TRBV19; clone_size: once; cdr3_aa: CASSTAWGVNNQPQHF; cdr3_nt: TGTGCCAGTAGTACCGCGTGGGGGGTGAACAATCAGCCCCAGCATTTT
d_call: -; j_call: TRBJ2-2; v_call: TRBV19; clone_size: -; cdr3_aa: CASSIGGQLNTGELFF; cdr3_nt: TGTGCCAGTAGTATCGGGGGACAGCTGAACACCGGGGAGCTGTTTTTT
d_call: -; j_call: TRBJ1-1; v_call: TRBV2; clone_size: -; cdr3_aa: CASSEVLWEAFF; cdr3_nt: TGTGCCAGCAGTGAGGTGTTGTGGGAGGCTTTCTTT
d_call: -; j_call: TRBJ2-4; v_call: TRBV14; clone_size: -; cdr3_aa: CASSPTAYGDQAKNIQYF; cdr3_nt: TGTGCCAGCAGCCCGACCGCATACGGGGATCAAGCCAAAAACATTCAGTACTTC
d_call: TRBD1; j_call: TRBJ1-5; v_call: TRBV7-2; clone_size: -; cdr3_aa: CASSMGQGAGDQPQHF; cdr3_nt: TGTGCCAGCAGCATGGGACAGGGGGCCGGGGATCAGCCCCAGCATTTT
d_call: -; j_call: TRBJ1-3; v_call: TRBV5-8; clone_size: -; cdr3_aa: CASSLGRSSGNTIYF; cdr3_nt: TGTGCCAGCAGCTTGGGGCGGTCCTCTGGAAACACCATATATTTT
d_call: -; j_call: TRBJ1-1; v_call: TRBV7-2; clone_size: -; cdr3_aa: CASSLPREGAFF; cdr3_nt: TGTGCCAGCAGCTTGCCCCGTGAGGGAGCTTTCTTT
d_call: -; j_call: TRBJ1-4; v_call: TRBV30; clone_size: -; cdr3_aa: CAWSKSGEKLFF; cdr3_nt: TGTGCCTGGAGCAAGAGCGGTGAAAAACTGTTTTTT
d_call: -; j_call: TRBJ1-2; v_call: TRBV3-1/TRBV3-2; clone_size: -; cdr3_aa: CASSPGGRYGYTF; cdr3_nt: TGTGCCAGCAGCCCGGGAGGGAGATATGGCTACACCTTC
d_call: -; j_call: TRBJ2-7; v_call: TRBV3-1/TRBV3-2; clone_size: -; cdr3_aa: CASSPIGRSSYEQYF; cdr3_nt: TGTGCCAGCAGCCCCATCGGGAGAAGCTCCTACGAGCAGTACTTC
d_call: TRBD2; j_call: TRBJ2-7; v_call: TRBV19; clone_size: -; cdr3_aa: CASSIAFPRGETPKTYEQYF; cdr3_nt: TGTGCCAGTAGTATTGCTTTCCCCCGGGGGGAGACACCTAAAACCTACGAGCAGTACTTC
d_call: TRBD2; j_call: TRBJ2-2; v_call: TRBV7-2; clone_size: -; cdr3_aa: CASSLTSANTGELFF; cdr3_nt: TGTGCCAGCAGCCTGACTAGCGCGAACACCGGGGAGCTGTTTTTT
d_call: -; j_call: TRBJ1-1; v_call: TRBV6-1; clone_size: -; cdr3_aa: CASSEARRGVSAFF; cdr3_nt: TGTGCCAGCAGTGAAGCGCGCCGGGGTGTGAGCGCTTTCTTT
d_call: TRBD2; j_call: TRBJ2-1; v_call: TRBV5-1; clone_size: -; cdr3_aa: CASSIGPSGSPDNEQFF; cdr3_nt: TGCGCCAGCAGCATCGGACCTAGCGGGAGTCCGGACAATGAGCAGTTCTTC
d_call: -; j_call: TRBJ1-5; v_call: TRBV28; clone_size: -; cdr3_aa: CASRSRTGPNQPQHF; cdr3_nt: TGTGCCAGCAGGTCCCGCACAGGGCCCAATCAGCCCCAGCATTTT
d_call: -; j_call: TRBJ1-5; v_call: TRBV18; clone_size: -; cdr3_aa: CASSPIKQGQPQHF; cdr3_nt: TGTGCCAGCTCACCAATAAAACAGGGTCAGCCCCAGCATTTT
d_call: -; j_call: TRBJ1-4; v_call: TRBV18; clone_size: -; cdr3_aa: CASSPKGNEKLFF; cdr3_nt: TGTGCCAGCTCACCAAAGGGGAATGAAAAACTGTTTTTT
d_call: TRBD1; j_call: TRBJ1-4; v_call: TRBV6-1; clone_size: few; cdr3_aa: CASSERGGSWIIEKLFF; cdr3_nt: TGTGCCAGCAGTGAACGAGGGGGCTCGTGGATAATCGAAAAACTGTTTTTT
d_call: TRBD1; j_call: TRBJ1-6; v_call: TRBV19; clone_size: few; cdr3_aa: CASSRGGLDSPLHF; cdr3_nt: TGTGCCAGTAGCAGAGGGGGCTTGGATTCACCCCTCCACTTT
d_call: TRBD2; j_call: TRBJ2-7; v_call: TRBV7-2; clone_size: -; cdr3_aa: CASSFAGGTYEQYF; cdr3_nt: TGTGCCAGCAGCTTTGCGGGAGGTACCTACGAGCAGTACTTC
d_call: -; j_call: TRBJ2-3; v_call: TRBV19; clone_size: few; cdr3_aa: CASSIGSGRDTDTQYF; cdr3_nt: TGTGCCAGTAGTATAGGCTCGGGAAGAGACACAGATACGCAGTATTTT
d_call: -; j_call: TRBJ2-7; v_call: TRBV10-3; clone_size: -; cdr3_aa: CAISESTGFQYF; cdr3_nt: TGTGCCATCAGTGAGTCGACTGGGTTTCAGTACTTC
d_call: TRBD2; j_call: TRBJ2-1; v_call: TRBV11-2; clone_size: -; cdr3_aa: CASSFALAAYNEQFF; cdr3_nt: TGTGCCAGCAGCTTCGCACTAGCGGCCTACAATGAGCAGTTCTTC
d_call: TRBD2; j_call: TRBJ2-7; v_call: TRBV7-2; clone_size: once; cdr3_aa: CASSPTRAGLAGGSYEQYF; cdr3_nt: TGTGCCAGCAGCCCTACTCGCGCGGGACTAGCGGGAGGGTCCTACGAGCAGTACTTC
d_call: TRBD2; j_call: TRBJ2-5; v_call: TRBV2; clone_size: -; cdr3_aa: CASSNVLGAGADGETQYF; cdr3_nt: TGTGCCAGCAGTAATGTCCTCGGGGCGGGAGCAGACGGAGAGACCCAGTACTTC
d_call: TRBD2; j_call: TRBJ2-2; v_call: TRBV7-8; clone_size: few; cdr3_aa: CASSLPSGVNTGELFF; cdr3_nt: TGTGCCAGCAGCTTGCCTAGCGGGGTGAACACCGGGGAGCTGTTTTTT
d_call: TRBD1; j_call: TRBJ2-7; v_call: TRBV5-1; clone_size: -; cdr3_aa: CASSATGTGSYEQYF; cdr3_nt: TGCGCCAGCAGCGCTACCGGGACAGGGTCCTACGAGCAGTACTTC
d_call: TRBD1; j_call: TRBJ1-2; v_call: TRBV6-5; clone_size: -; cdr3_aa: CASSSGQGNYGYTF; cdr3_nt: TGTGCCAGCAGTTCGGGACAGGGTAACTATGGCTACACCTTC
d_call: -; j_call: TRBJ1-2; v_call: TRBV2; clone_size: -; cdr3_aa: CASSEGATYGYTF; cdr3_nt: TGTGCCAGCAGTGAAGGGGCGACCTATGGCTACACCTTC
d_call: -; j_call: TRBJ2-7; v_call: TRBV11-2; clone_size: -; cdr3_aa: CASSLDVPGVYEQYF; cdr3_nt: TGTGCCAGCAGCTTAGATGTACCGGGAGTCTACGAGCAGTACTTC
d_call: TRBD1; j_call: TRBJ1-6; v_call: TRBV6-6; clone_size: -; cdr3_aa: CASSLGSGTGGSPLHF; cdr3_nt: TGTGCCAGCAGTTTGGGCTCCGGGACAGGGGGTTCACCCCTCCACTTT
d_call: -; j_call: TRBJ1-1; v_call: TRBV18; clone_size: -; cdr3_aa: CASSPGTTRNTEAFF; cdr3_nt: TGTGCCAGCTCACCCGGGACAACTAGGAACACTGAAGCTTTCTTT
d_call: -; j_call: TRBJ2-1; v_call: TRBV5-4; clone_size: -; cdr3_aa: CASSAGGSSLLSYNEQFF; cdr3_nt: TGTGCCAGCAGCGCCGGAGGGAGTTCATTGCTCTCCTACAATGAGCAGTTCTTC
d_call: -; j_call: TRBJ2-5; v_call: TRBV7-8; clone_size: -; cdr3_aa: CASSLLGLGGEETQYF; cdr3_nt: TGTGCCAGCAGCTTACTGGGTCTGGGGGGAGAAGAGACCCAGTACTTC
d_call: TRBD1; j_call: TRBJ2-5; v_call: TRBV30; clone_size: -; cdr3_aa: CAWEARPDRGWWTQYF; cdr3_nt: TGTGCCTGGGAGGCCCGCCCAGACAGGGGATGGTGGACCCAGTACTTC
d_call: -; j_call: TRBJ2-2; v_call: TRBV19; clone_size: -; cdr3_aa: CASSLRGNTGELFF; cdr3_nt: TGTGCCAGTAGTCTCCGCGGGAACACCGGGGAGCTGTTTTTT
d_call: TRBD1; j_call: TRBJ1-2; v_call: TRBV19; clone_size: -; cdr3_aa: CASSPTGQGKYGYTF; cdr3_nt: TGTGCCAGTAGTCCCACCGGACAGGGGAAATATGGCTACACCTTC
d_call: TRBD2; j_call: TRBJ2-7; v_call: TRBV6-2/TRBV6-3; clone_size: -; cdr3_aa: CASSSPLAETAYEQYF; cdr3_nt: TGTGCCAGCAGTTCCCCTCTAGCGGAGACCGCCTACGAGCAGTACTTC
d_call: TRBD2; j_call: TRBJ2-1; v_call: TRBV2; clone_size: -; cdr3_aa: CASALADSYNEQFF; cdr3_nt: TGTGCCAGCGCACTAGCGGACTCCTACAATGAGCAGTTCTTC
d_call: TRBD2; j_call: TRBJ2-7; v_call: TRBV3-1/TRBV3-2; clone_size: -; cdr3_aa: CASSQDRGLAYEQYF; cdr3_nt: TGTGCCAGCAGCCAAGATAGGGGACTAGCGTACGAGCAGTACTTC
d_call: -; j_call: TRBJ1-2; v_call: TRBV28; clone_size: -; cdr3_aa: CASGAQGYGYTF; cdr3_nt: TGTGCCAGCGGGGCGCAGGGCTATGGCTACACCTTC
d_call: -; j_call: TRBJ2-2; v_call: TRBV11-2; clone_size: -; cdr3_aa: CASSSTASSLPGELFF; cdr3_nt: TGTGCCAGCAGCTCCACTGCCTCTAGTTTACCCGGGGAGCTGTTTTTT
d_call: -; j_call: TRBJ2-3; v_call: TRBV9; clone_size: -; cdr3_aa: CASSAMQGSSTDTQYF; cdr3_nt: TGTGCCAGCAGCGCAATGCAGGGATCTAGCACAGATACGCAGTATTTT
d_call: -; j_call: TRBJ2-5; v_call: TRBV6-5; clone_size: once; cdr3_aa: CASIELETQYF; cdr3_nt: TGTGCCAGCATCGAACTAGAGACCCAGTACTTC
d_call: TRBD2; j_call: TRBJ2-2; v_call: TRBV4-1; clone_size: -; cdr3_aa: CASSQGRLAGGSGELFF; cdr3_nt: TGCGCCAGCAGCCAAGGCCGACTAGCGGGAGGGTCCGGGGAGCTGTTTTTT
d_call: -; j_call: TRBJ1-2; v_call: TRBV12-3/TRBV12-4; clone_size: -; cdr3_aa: CASSPADYGYTF; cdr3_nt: TGTGCCAGCAGTCCGGCGGACTATGGCTACACCTTC
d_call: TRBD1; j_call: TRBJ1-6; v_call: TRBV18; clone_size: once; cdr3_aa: CASSPVGTGQDSPLHF; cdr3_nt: TGTGCCAGCTCACCGGTTGGGACAGGGCAGGATTCACCCCTCCACTTT
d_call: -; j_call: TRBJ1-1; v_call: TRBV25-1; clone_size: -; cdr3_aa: CASSFLQGEAFF; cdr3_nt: TGTGCCAGCAGTTTCCTGCAGGGGGAAGCTTTCTTT
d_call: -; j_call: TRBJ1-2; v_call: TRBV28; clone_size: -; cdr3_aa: CASNIGTSHGYTF; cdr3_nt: TGTGCCAGCAACATAGGGACATCCCATGGCTACACCTTC
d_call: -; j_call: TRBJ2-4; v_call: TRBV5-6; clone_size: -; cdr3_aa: CASSLASPGNIQYF; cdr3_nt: TGTGCCAGCAGCTTGGCCTCCCCAGGGAACATTCAGTACTTC
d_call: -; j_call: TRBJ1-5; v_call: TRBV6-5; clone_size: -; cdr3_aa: CASAGQSNQPQHF; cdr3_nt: TGTGCCTCGGCAGGACAGAGCAATCAGCCCCAGCATTTT
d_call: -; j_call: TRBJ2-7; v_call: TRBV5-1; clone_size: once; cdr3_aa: CASSGGLLGEQYF; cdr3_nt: TGCGCCAGCAGCGGAGGATTACTCGGCGAGCAGTACTTC